This T cell receptor beta chain emerged from a study of regulatory T cells in long-lasting Graves disease. The study, taken as a whole, reports: Newly diagnosed Graves' patients had higher TCR diversity than persistent ones.

V was trimmed by 3 bases and J by 6 bases, leaving 18 bases between them. The germline V gene has CDR1 ENHRY and CDR2 SYGVKD. The CDR3 has 15 residues. This clonotype was detected many times. Its antigen is currently unknown. Specified time point: newly diagnosed GD, antithyroid drugs for less than 3 months. From PBMCs, RNA was extracted and then used to make the TCR library. To make TCR beta libraries, researchers used iRepertoire HTBI primers and Arm-PCR of CDR3 regions. Via MiXCR, TCRdb re-called the multiplex PCR reads, giving one row per CDR3 protein. There are roughly 380,000 distinct CDR3 sequences in the sample; 16% occur only once, and 30% lies in the top ten. Separately, the same data were catalogued under a study of T cells in Graves' hyperthyroidism and ophthalmopathy. This second study notes: The HTBI primer set was used in a first-round RT-PCR of the TCR CDR3.

This clonotype was obtained from a man aged 35 to 55 with Graves disease. The starting material was peripheral blood mononuclear cells (PBMCs), obtained at new diagnosis, from a patient treated with antithyroid drugs. The chain employs TRBV10-3 and TRBJ2-7; no reliable D call. The CDR3 DNA sequence: TGTGCCATCAGTGAAGCCCTCTTAATGGCGGCCGAGCAGTACTTC. Its translation is CAISEALLMAAEQYF.